The text below deals with one TCR beta chain. Its antigen is currently not known. No per-base quality is available; no much larger clone lies one base away. The same CDR3 can be traced to other DNA sequences in this sample. The junction carries 4 bases between V and J, which are trimmed by 4 bases and 6 bases respectively. Taken from cysteine to phenylalanine, the CDR3 has 11 residues. Left in the record is the CDR3 DNA by itself, 33 bases read in frame from the first base. The germline V gene sets CDR1 to SGHDT and CDR2 to YYEEEE. CD8 naive samples were obtained by positive selection for CCR7 among CD45RO-negative cells, yielding a CD45RA+CCR7+ population from which TemRA cells were excluded. The donors were healthy, HIV-negative adults with no recently reported acute infections or vaccinations. Every donor was a Caucasian adult residing in Nashville, Tennessee, USA. Blood was collected by leukapheresis, and PBMCs were isolated by Ficoll-Histopaque density gradient centrifugation and then cryopreserved in liquid nitrogen vapor phase. Analytical flow cytometry was used to check the purity and quantity of each magnetically sorted T cell population. Each sorted fraction had its genomic DNA isolated and then quantified by UV absorbance on a Nanodrop 2000c.

This sample stems from a study of shared clonotypes between healthy human individuals (dated by TCRdb to between 2020 and 2021). For context, the study as a whole: Three men and a couple of women, aged 18 to 49 years, made up the cohort. Per donor, three plates each were used for CD4 naive and CD4 memory, two for CD8 naive, and one for CD8 memory. The study deeply sequenced blood TCR repertoires of about five healthy adults to estimate repertoire size and the extent of clonotype sharing between individuals. Libraries were prepared and TCR repertoires were sequenced by different laboratories using diverse techniques, in order to increase sequencing depth and limit assay-specific biases. Each donor's leukapheresis produced roughly between about 0.9 and 9.5 billion PBMCs.

General conclusions and limits of the study: Naive subsets generally had larger estimated clonotype richness than memory subsets. The small number of donors limited the genetic and exposure-history diversity represented. Only blood was sampled, and tissue TCR repertoires likely differ from those in blood. Based on pairwise subsampling, the degree of clonotype sharing among donors was expected to be affected by sequencing depth. About 5% of naive CD4, around 3.6% of naive CD8, about 2.5% of memory CD4, and around 0.4% of memory CD8 clonotypes were shared across four donors. Higher generation probabilities were observed for clonotypes shared by all four sorted-subset donors than for non-shared clonotypes. Rarefaction of sorted-subset datasets indicated incomplete sequencing despite the large sequencing depth.

Using the deep immunoSEQ assay, multiplex PCR amplified TCR CDR3 regions from genomic DNA. Extracted genomic DNA from each cell subset was spread evenly across all wells of several immunoSEQ 96-well plates, with each plate serving as a replicate. For sorted subsets, around 200 ng genomic DNA, equal to 30,000 or so T cell genomes, was loaded into each replicate PCR. Purified libraries were quantified with a Qubit 3.0 fluorometer, sized on a Bioanalyzer 2100, and re-quantified with the KAPA Library Quantification kit. Each immunoSEQ 96-well plate was sequenced on its own single-read 150-cycle Illumina NextSeq 550 flow cell. Per the source publication's procedure: Because the immunoSEQ output included only junctional sequences and no quality scores, the filtering could not be the same as the filtering used for full-length reads. To assign V/J genes and CDR3, sequences were annotated against IMGT germline references using PyIR, a Python wrapper for IgBLAST v1.9. Any read was removed if the V/J assignment was weak (E-value above 1e-6), the CDR3 was missing, or the read contained stop codons, out-of-frame junctions, or ambiguous translated residues. V3J clonotypes were defined as sequences sharing an identical inferred V gene, J gene, and CDR3 amino acid sequence. To compute the percentage overlap between repertoires, the number of shared unique clonotypes was divided by the size of the smaller repertoire. RTK rarefaction, the Chao1 estimator, and Recon v2.1 estimates of unobserved clonotypes were used to assess repertoire richness. OLGA was used to compute generation probabilities for all TCRbeta clonotypes that the gDNA method yielded from a handful of donors. TCRdb carries this immuneACCESS record with in-frame sequences only. Its versions omit some clonotypes, under half of them owing to an unresolved V gene in the studies checked, with the rest unexplained. V, J and clone size are taken as reported in that table, and D and trimming were inferred from the DNA itself. The sample data list about 2.1 million clones, and just over 90% of these were observed just once. Over 1.5% of the sample is in the top ten clones.

Recombination connected TRBV5-6 to TRBJ2-2; the D gene cannot be resolved reliably. The sample was naive CD8+ T cells from PBMCs. Explained via the paper, the cell subset or site label denotes: CD45RA+CCR7+. This sequence was found in a man younger than 35 in good health. Some clones in this sample may be carry-over from other donors' samples. In nucleotides, the sequence is TGTGCCAGCAGCCTTGCCGGGGAGCTGTTTTTT. Its translation is CASSLAGELFF.